Following are 7 T cell receptor beta chains from one sample sequenced in a study of early T cells in non-severe SARS-CoV-2 infection. Via MiXCR, TCRdb re-called the 5' RACE reads, giving one row per CDR3 protein. The table records about 58,000 distinct CDR3 sequences, around 12% of them present only once. This specimen consisted of whole blood, obtained at baseline. Receptors originate from an adult who was a healthcare worker with PCR-confirmed SARS-CoV-2 infection or an uninfected control (not recorded which). The donor label of this sample is uncertain.

The V call is TRBV4-1, the J call TRBJ1-1; 7 bases are a match to TRBD1. CDR1 is MGHRA, CDR2 YSYEKL, per germline. CDR3 length equals 16 residues. Unmatched junction bases numbered 7, after V lost 2 bases and J lost 1 base. CDR3 in DNA: TGCGCCAGCAGCCAACCGACGACAGGGAAGAACACTGAAGCTTTCTTT. Its protein product is CASSQPTTGKNTEAFF.

This clonotype was counted many times. This chain uses TRBV6-5 with TRBJ2-3; TRBD1 aligns across 9 bases. This CDR3 spans 15 amino acids. After removal of 3 bases from V and 1 base from J, the junction contained 2 bases not matched to a gene. The germline CDR1 and CDR2 sequences are MNHEY and SVGAGI. CDR3 loop: CASSYGDRGTDTQYF. In nucleotides, the CDR3 is TGTGCCAGCAGTTATGGGGACAGGGGCACAGATACGCAGTATTTT.

The V and J genes are TRBV5-1 and TRBJ1-2; 7 bases agree with TRBD1. CDR3 size: 13 residues. Losses at the gene ends were 4 bases for V and 5 bases for J; bases not matched to a gene: 5. Germline V gene lookup returns CDR1 SGHRS and CDR2 YFSETQ. CDR3 nucleotides: TGCGCCAGCAGCCCGGGGACAGAGTATGGCTACACCTTC. The encoded protein is CASSPGTEYGYTF.

The gene calls are TRBV19 and TRBJ2-2; D remains unclear. The CDR3 has 15 residues. Germline V lookup: CDR1 LNHDA, CDR2 SQIVND (reference sequence). The V and J ends lost 3 bases and 5 bases respectively, with 13 bases between them. In nucleotides, the CDR3 is TGTGCCAGTAGTATGGGCCCTCTGGGGACCGGGGAGCTGTTTTTT. Residues: CASSMGPLGTGELFF.

The chain employs TRBV4-2 and TRBJ1-4; 8 bases agree with TRBD1. The length of the CDR3 is 15 residues. With V trimmed by 0 bases and J by 4 bases, 1 base remained unmatched. CDR1 and CDR2 from the germline V gene are LGHNA and YNFKEQ. CDR3 protein: CASSQDGQGNEKLFF. In DNA, the CDR3 is TGTGCCAGCAGCCAAGATGGACAGGGTAATGAAAAACTGTTTTTT.

There are a few counts of this clonotype. The V gene is TRBV7-8, the J gene TRBJ2-5; D remains unclear. The germline CDR1 and CDR2 sequences are SGHVS and FQNEAQ. This CDR3 has 15 residues. The germline V and J ends were trimmed by 1 base and 1 base, with 10 bases remaining between them. The CDR3 is CASSLVLGAQETQYF. The CDR3, as DNA: TGTGCCAGCAGCTTAGTTCTGGGCGCCCAAGAGACCCAGTACTTC.

The CDR3 region has the DNA TGTGCCAGCAGTTTCTTAATAGGGGGGGCTAGGACAGATACGCAGTATTTT. Protein product: CASSFLIGGARTDTQYF. V and J are TRBV28 and TRBJ2-3; D is perhaps TRBD2 (7 bases). Per germline, CDR1 MDHEN and CDR2 SYDVKM. V gave up 3 bases and J gave up 3 bases, with 19 bases separating them. This CDR3 comprises 17 residues.